This is a list of T cell receptor beta chains from one sample in a study of Graves' ophthalmopathy and Graves' hyperthyroidism. TCRdb itself ran the multiplex PCR reads through MiXCR, one entry per CDR3 protein. Here the sample spans about 550,000 distinct CDR3 sequences, about 40% being singletons. What was sequenced was peripheral blood or thyroid tissue (not recorded which). The receptors stem from an adult man with Graves' hyperthyroidism. The CDR3 runs from the conserved cysteine through the conserved F or W. D genes are given only for firm matches. The size field is filled for only some rows; it gives once, few, many or a size class.

.	TRBV20-1	TRBD1	TRBJ2-5	TGCAGTGCTGGGGACAGGGCAGCTCAAGAGACCCAGTACTTC	CSAGDRAAQETQYF
many	TRBV20-1	TRBD1	TRBJ1-2	TGCAGTGCTACAGGGGACAGGAATAGTTATGGCTACACCTTC	CSATGDRNSYGYTF
.	TRBV14	TRBD1	TRBJ2-1	TGTGCCAGCAGCCTCACAGGGGGTTCCTACAATGAGCAGTTCTTC	CASSLTGGSYNEQFF
many	TRBV2	TRBD2	TRBJ2-2	TGTGCCAGCAGTGAACTCGCGGGAGGAGTCGGGGAGCTGCTTTTT	CASSELAGGVGELLF
.	TRBV6-5	.	TRBJ1-2	TGTGCCAGCAGGGAAGGGGATGTGGACTATGGCTACACCTTC	CASREGDVDYGYTF
.	TRBV10-3	.	TRBJ2-6	TGTGCCAGCAGTAGGGGTGGGGTTCAAGGCTCTGGGGCCAACGTCCTGACTTTC	CASSRGGVQGSGANVLTF
few	TRBV29-1	TRBD2	TRBJ2-7	TGCAGCGTGGACCCGACTAGCGACGAGCAGTACTTC	CSVDPTSDEQYF
many	TRBV19	.	TRBJ1-6	TGTGCCAGTAACCCCTCGGGGATGCCAAATTCACCCCTCCACTTT	CASNPSGMPNSPLHF
many	TRBV4-2	TRBD2	TRBJ2-5	TGTGCCAGCAGCCAGACTAGCGGGGTGAGAGAGACCCAGTACTTC	CASSQTSGVRETQYF
.	TRBV7-2	.	TRBJ2-5	TGTGCCAGCAGCTCCGATCTTGACCGAGACAATCAGCCCCAGTACTTC	CASSSDLDRDNQPQYF
.	TRBV2	.	TRBJ2-7	TGTGCCAGCAGTCCCCAACGACAGGACTCCCCCTACGAGCAGTACTTC	CASSPQRQDSPYEQYF
.	TRBV20-1	.	TRBJ1-5	TGCAGTGCTAGAGGACAAGAGACCCAGCATTTT	CSARGQETQHF
once	TRBV12-3/TRBV12-4	.	TRBJ1-2	TGTGCCAGCATCAGGGCGGGAGGCTACACCTTC	CASIRAGGYTF
.	TRBV7-2	TRBD2	TRBJ2-1	TGTGCCAGCAGCTCAGCGGGGCGGGGTGAGCAGTTCTTC	CASSSAGRGEQFF
many	TRBV2	.	TRBJ1-3	TGTGCCAGCAGTCTGACGACAGTCTCTGGAAACACCATATATTTT	CASSLTTVSGNTIYF
.	TRBV14	TRBD2	TRBJ2-5	TGTGCCAGCAGCCCGGGACTAGCGGGAGCTAATGAGCAGTACTTC	CASSPGLAGANEQYF
.	TRBV7-2	.	TRBJ2-7	TGTGCCAGCAGTTTATTAGGCGGGGGCGTAGCCTCCTACGAGCAGTACTTC	CASSLLGGGVASYEQYF
many	TRBV7-3	TRBD1	TRBJ1-6	TGTGCCAGCAGCCGGACAGGGGCGGACGGTTCACCCCTCCACTTT	CASSRTGADGSPLHF
many	TRBV29-1	.	TRBJ1-6	TGCAGCGTTCGTACGACATACTCGTCACCCCTCCACTTT	CSVRTTYSSPLHF
many	TRBV24-1	.	TRBJ2-5	TGTGCCACCAGTGATTCGACGAGGGAGACCCAGTACTTC	CATSDSTRETQYF
.	TRBV4-1	.	TRBJ1-3	TGCGCCAGCAGCCAAGTTGGACGGATCGTCGGAAACACCATATATTTT	CASSQVGRIVGNTIYF
.	TRBV29-1	TRBD2	TRBJ2-2	TGCAGCGTGGGACTAGCGGGAGCCGGGGAGCTGTTTTTT	CSVGLAGAGELFF